A selection of T cell receptor beta chains follows, all from one sample in a study of shared clonotypes between healthy human individuals. Sequencing was performed with immunoSEQ multiplex PCR; in TCRdb, only in-frame clones are kept and a portion is missing. The sample records roughly 640,000 clones, approximately 79% being singletons. Sequenced material: memory CD4+ T cells sorted from blood. All receptors come from a woman younger than 45 in good health. The CDR3 runs from the conserved cysteine through the conserved F or W. Fields, in order: D gene, CDR3 length, clone size, V gene, J gene, CDR3 protein, CDR3 DNA. D genes are given only for firm matches. For some rows the clone size is stated as once, few or many, or as a class when expanded; others skip it.

.	15	.	TRBV19	TRBJ2-1	CASSIARAYYNEQFF	TGTGCCAGTAGTATCGCGAGGGCCTACTACAATGAGCAGTTCTTC
.	14	.	TRBV10-1	TRBJ2-7	CASSPSWVNGEQYF	TGCGCCAGCTCCCCCTCTTGGGTGAACGGCGAGCAGTACTTC
.	12	few	TRBV5-6	TRBJ1-1	CASSLAANSAFF	TGTGCCAGCAGCTTAGCAGCAAACTCAGCTTTCTTT
.	14	.	TRBV5-1	TRBJ2-5	CASSPQGGSETQYF	TGCGCCAGCAGCCCGCAGGGTGGCTCAGAGACCCAGTACTTC
.	14	.	TRBV11-3	TRBJ2-7	CASSLSEGTYEQYF	TGTGCCAGCAGCTTAAGTGAGGGAACCTACGAGCAGTACTTC
.	15	.	TRBV4-1	TRBJ2-5	CASSQASRGGETQYF	TGCGCCAGCAGCCAAGCTTCGAGGGGGGGAGAGACCCAGTACTTC
.	12	.	TRBV29-1	TRBJ1-2	CSSSESNYGYTF	TGCAGCTCCAGCGAAAGTAACTATGGCTACACCTTC
TRBD1	14	once	TRBV7-2	TRBJ1-3	CASSPGQGGNTIYF	TGTGCCAGCAGCCCGGGACAGGGAGGAAACACCATATATTTT
.	14	.	TRBV5-1	TRBJ2-2	CASSPGTAAAELFF	TGCGCCAGCAGCCCCGGGACGGCAGCTGCGGAGCTGTTTTTT
TRBD2	13	.	TRBV7-3	TRBJ2-1	CASSPTSSNEQFF	TGTGCCAGCAGTCCGACTAGCTCCAATGAGCAGTTCTTC
.	15	.	TRBV5-6	TRBJ1-2	CASSKVGTKNYGYTF	TGTGCCAGCAGCAAAGTTGGGACAAAGAACTATGGCTACACCTTC
TRBD2	15	many	TRBV5-1	TRBJ2-1	CASSLSSGGYNEQFF	TGCGCCAGCAGCTTGTCCTCGGGAGGGTACAATGAGCAGTTCTTC
.	14	many	TRBV28	TRBJ1-2	CASKENVNIYGYTF	TGTGCCAGTAAGGAGAACGTAAACATCTATGGCTACACCTTC
.	15	.	TRBV6-5	TRBJ2-2	CASSYWGANTGELFF	TGTGCCAGCAGTTACTGGGGAGCGAACACCGGGGAGCTGTTTTTT
.	10	.	TRBV20-1	TRBJ1-1	CSAANTEAFF	TGCAGTGCTGCGAACACTGAAGCTTTCTTT
TRBD2	15	.	TRBV7-9	TRBJ2-1	CASSLERASGHEQFF	TGTGCCAGCAGCTTAGAACGGGCTAGCGGGCATGAGCAGTTCTTC
.	15	.	TRBV4-1	TRBJ1-2	CASSQVGTGNYGYTF	TGCGCCAGCAGCCAAGTGGGGACGGGCAACTATGGCTACACCTTC
.	12	.	TRBV19	TRBJ1-5	CASSFLNQPQHF	TGTGCCAGTAGTTTCCTCAATCAGCCCCAGCATTTT
TRBD1	12	.	TRBV2	TRBJ1-1	CASSEQGAEAFF	TGTGCCAGCAGTGAACAGGGGGCTGAAGCTTTCTTT
TRBD1	15	.	TRBV27	TRBJ1-3	CASRKQQGKGNTIYF	TGTGCCAGCAGGAAGCAACAGGGGAAAGGAAACACCATATATTTT
.	16	many	TRBV6-1	TRBJ2-2	CASSEADSIGTGELFF	TGTGCCAGCAGTGAAGCTGACAGTATTGGCACCGGGGAGCTGTTTTTT
.	13	.	TRBV2	TRBJ2-5	CASSLLFQETQYF	TGTGCCAGCAGCCTGCTATTCCAAGAGACCCAGTACTTC
.	13	.	TRBV5-6	TRBJ1-4	CASSDRWGEKLFF	TGTGCCAGCAGCGACAGGTGGGGTGAAAAACTGTTTTTT
.	13	.	TRBV5-8	TRBJ1-1	CASSIGWGAEAFF	TGTGCCAGCAGCATCGGGTGGGGTGCTGAAGCTTTCTTT
.	16	few	TRBV15	TRBJ1-1	CATSRDARRINTEAFF	TGTGCCACCAGCAGAGATGCGCGGCGGATAAACACTGAAGCTTTCTTT
.	13	.	TRBV9	TRBJ1-4	CASSAQLGEKLFF	TGTGCCAGCAGCGCCCAATTGGGCGAAAAACTGTTTTTT
.	16	few	TRBV5-1	TRBJ1-3	CASSLPPGASGNTIYF	TGCGCCAGCAGCTTGCCCCCAGGGGCCTCTGGAAACACCATATATTTT
.	15	.	TRBV7-7	TRBJ2-3	CASSLLSVTGDTQYF	TGTGCCAGCAGCTTATTAAGCGTTACCGGAGATACGCAGTATTTT
TRBD2	16	once	TRBV5-1	TRBJ2-3	CASRRGLAGALDTQYF	TGCGCCAGCAGACGGGGACTAGCGGGAGCACTTGATACGCAGTATTTT
.	17	.	TRBV7-8	TRBJ2-3	CASSLTGPRPQTDTQYF	TGTGCCAGCAGCCTCACCGGGCCTCGTCCCCAAACAGATACGCAGTATTTT
.	11	.	TRBV11-2	TRBJ1-1	CASSSLGEAFF	TGTGCCAGCAGCTCACTCGGGGAGGCTTTCTTT
.	16	few	TRBV25-1	TRBJ2-7	CASSPQVGRASYEQYF	TGTGCCAGCAGTCCCCAAGTAGGCAGGGCATCCTACGAGCAGTACTTC
TRBD1	17	.	TRBV5-4	TRBJ2-1	CASSLDQGQGNYNEQFF	TGTGCCAGCAGCTTGGACCAGGGACAGGGGAACTACAATGAGCAGTTCTTC
.	15	.	TRBV6-5	TRBJ2-1	CASSPRGGSYNEQFF	TGTGCCAGCAGTCCCAGGGGGGGCTCCTACAATGAGCAGTTCTTC
TRBD1	14	.	TRBV15	TRBJ2-7	CATSRVAGGYEQYF	TGTGCCACCAGCAGAGTAGCAGGGGGCTACGAGCAGTACTTC
TRBD1	17	.	TRBV4-1	TRBJ1-4	CASSQDLSGQGGEKLFF	TGCGCCAGCAGCCAAGATTTGTCGGGACAGGGTGGTGAAAAACTGTTTTTT
.	13	.	TRBV10-2	TRBJ1-5	CASLRVGNQPQHF	TGCGCCAGCTTGAGGGTCGGCAATCAGCCCCAGCATTTT
.	13	.	TRBV5-1	TRBJ2-7	CASSPGLAHEQYF	TGCGCCAGCAGCCCCGGTTTAGCCCACGAGCAGTACTTC
.	14	.	TRBV28	TRBJ1-2	CASSLATGIYGYTF	TGTGCCAGCAGTTTAGCCACAGGGATTTATGGCTACACCTTC
.	15	few	TRBV11-3	TRBJ2-1	CASSLTPSSYNEQFF	TGTGCCAGCAGCTTAACGCCTAGCTCCTACAATGAGCAGTTCTTC
TRBD2	16	.	TRBV5-1	TRBJ2-3	CASSFTSGVSTDTQYF	TGCGCCAGCAGCTTTACTAGCGGGGTTTCCACAGATACGCAGTATTTT
.	14	.	TRBV29-1	TRBJ1-1	CSVGQIFGGTEAFF	TGCAGCGTTGGACAGATCTTCGGTGGCACTGAAGCTTTCTTT
.	15	once	TRBV19	TRBJ1-2	CASSIRRGGVLGYTF	TGTGCCAGTAGTATACGTCGGGGAGGGGTGCTGGGCTACACCTTC
TRBD2	13	many	TRBV10-3	TRBJ2-1	CAIRELAGVAEFF	TGTGCCATCAGAGAGTTAGCGGGAGTGGCGGAGTTCTTC
.	13	.	TRBV10-3	TRBJ1-2	CAISESTGGGYTF	TGTGCCATCAGTGAGTCAACGGGCGGAGGCTACACCTTC
.	16	.	TRBV6-4	TRBJ2-3	CASSKEQGGRADTQYF	TGTGCCAGCAGCAAAGAACAGGGAGGGAGGGCAGATACGCAGTATTTT
TRBD2	14	.	TRBV11-2	TRBJ2-3	CASSFSGRTDTQYF	TGTGCCAGCAGCTTTAGCGGGCGCACAGATACGCAGTATTTT
TRBD1	16	.	TRBV27	TRBJ1-3	CASSLTGGLSGNTIYF	TGTGCCAGCAGTTTGACAGGGGGCCTCTCTGGAAACACCATATATTTT
.	11	few	TRBV6-6	TRBJ2-7	CASSRAHEQYF	TGTGCCAGCAGCCGAGCTCACGAGCAGTACTTC
.	14	.	TRBV5-1	TRBJ2-3	CASSQGFSTDTQYF	TGCGCCAGCAGCCAGGGATTTAGCACAGATACGCAGTATTTT
.	18	.	TRBV19	TRBJ2-6	CASSIDPRTSSGANVLTF	TGTGCCAGTAGTATAGATCCCCGGACAAGCTCTGGGGCCAACGTCCTGACTTTC
.	17	.	TRBV7-9	TRBJ2-1	CASSGPLLRDPFYEQFF	TGTGCCAGCAGCGGCCCTCTCCTCCGGGACCCCTTCTATGAGCAGTTCTTC
.	14	.	TRBV5-1	TRBJ2-3	CASSLVVYTDTQYF	TGCGCCAGCAGCTTGGTGGTATACACAGATACGCAGTATTTT
TRBD1	14	.	TRBV6-6	TRBJ2-7	CASSYDRGHYEQYF	TGTGCCAGCAGTTACGACAGGGGGCATTACGAGCAGTACTTC
.	14	.	TRBV6-1	TRBJ1-3	CASSEAGPPGRIYF	TGTGCCAGCAGTGAAGCCGGACCACCGGGGAGGATATATTTT